Presented here are 21 T cell receptor beta chains from one specimen sequenced in a study of blood T cell repertoires in COVID-19. Sequencing was performed with immunoSEQ multiplex PCR; in TCRdb, only in-frame clones are kept and a portion is missing. The sample contains about 470,000 clones, 87% of which appear only once. Sequenced: PBMCs or T cells enriched from blood (not recorded which). These receptors came from a young woman who had recovered from COVID-19.

The chain links TRBV11-2 to TRBJ1-6; D gene unclear. The germline gives CDR1 SGHAT, CDR2 FQNNGV. The CDR3 is 12 amino acids. Trimming shortened V by 3 bases and J by 7 bases, and 4 bases separated the two germline ends. CDR3 in amino acids: CASSFGNSPLHF. In nucleotides, the CDR3 is TGTGCCAGCAGCTTCGGGAATTCACCCCTCCACTTT.

This clone was counted between two and nine times. The rearrangement joins TRBV19 to TRBJ1-1, with D possibly being TRBD1 (5 bases). Looked up from germline, CDR1 is LNHDA and CDR2 is SQIVND (reference sequence). The CDR3 extends over 13 amino acids. V lost 7 bases, J lost 3 bases, and 12 bases lay in between. The CDR3 DNA reads as TGTGCCAGTACGGGCAGGGCGGACACTGAAGCTTTCTTT. Translated, it gives CASTGRADTEAFF.

The table lists this clone with a count of one. The rearrangement links TRBV5-1 to TRBJ1-1; tentative D call: TRBD1 (6 bases). Trimming removed 1 base at V and 5 bases at J, with 24 bases between. The germline gives CDR1 SGHRS, CDR2 YFSETQ. This CDR3 comprises 18 residues. Here the CDR3 reads CASSLTPPGEFGGTEAFF. Written as DNA, the CDR3 is TGCGCCAGCAGCTTGACTCCCCCAGGGGAGTTCGGTGGGACTGAAGCTTTCTTT. The whole variable domain, filled in from reference TRBV5-1 and TRBJ1-1, reads KAGVTQTPRYLIKTRGQQVTLSCSPISGHRSVSWYQQTPGQGLQFLFEYFSETQRNKGNFPGRFSGRQFSNSRSEMNVSTLELGDSALYLCASSLTPPGEFGGTEAFFGQGTRLTVV.

This chain uses TRBV5-1 with TRBJ1-2; D is unresolved. Trimming removed 0 bases at V and 6 bases at J, with 6 bases between. The germline gives CDR1 SGHRS, CDR2 YFSETQ. This CDR3 contains 12 residues. The CDR3 DNA reads as TGCGCCAGCAGCTTGGCAGGTCATGGCTACACCTTC. Protein: CASSLAGHGYTF.

The genes are TRBV5-6 and TRBJ2-7, with 8 bases matching TRBD1. V trimming: 1 base; J trimming: 0 bases; junction bases outside the gene matches: 3. There are 15 residues in the CDR3. Germline CDR1 and CDR2: SGHDT and YYEEEE. CDR3 in amino acids: CASSLRDRSSYEQYF. The CDR3 coding sequence is TGTGCCAGCAGCTTGCGGGACAGGAGCTCCTACGAGCAGTACTTC.

This sequence joins TRBV10-3 and TRBJ2-5; 7 nucleotides agree with TRBD1. The CDR3 sequence is 11 residues long. Unmatched junction bases numbered 0, after V lost 8 bases and J lost 3 bases. The germline V gene encodes CDR1 ENHRY and CDR2 SYGVKD. The CDR3 sequence: CAIGQEETQYF. The CDR3 bases are TGTGCCATCGGACAGGAAGAGACCCAGTACTTC.

CDR3 protein: CASKVPTGRQETQYF. CDR3 DNA: TGCGCCAGCAAAGTGCCGACAGGGCGACAAGAGACCCAGTACTTC. This chain uses TRBV5-1 with TRBJ2-5; 7 nucleotides match TRBD1. Trimming took 6 bases from V and 2 from J; bases not matched to a gene: 10. The CDR3 covers 15 residues. The V gene's germline CDR1 is SGHRS and CDR2 YFSETQ.

As regards this clone: Different DNA sequences within this sample yield the same CDR3. V is TRBV5-4 and J is TRBJ1-1; TRBD1 might be the D (5 bases). The germline V gene encodes CDR1 SGHNT and CDR2 YYREEE (reference sequence). The CDR3 is made up of 13 amino acids. Trimming stripped 4 bases from V and 1 base from J, with 8 bases between. The CDR3 is CASSLTGNTEAFF. In nucleotides, the CDR3 is TGTGCCAGCAGCCTAACAGGGAACACTGAAGCTTTCTTT.

The gene calls are TRBV27 and TRBJ1-1; D may be TRBD1 (6 bases). This CDR3 is 13 amino acids long. The germline V gene has CDR1 MNHEY and CDR2 SMNVEV (reference sequence). Trimming removed 6 bases from V and 6 bases from J, with 14 bases in between. The CDR3 DNA reads TGTGCCAGCAGCCCCAGACAGGAGGCTGAAGCTTTCTTT. It yields the protein CASSPRQEAEAFF.

The CDR3 sequence: CASSEAGGVRGYTF. In nucleotides, the CDR3 is TGTGCCAGCAGCGAGGCAGGGGGCGTTCGGGGCTACACCTTC. This rearrangement joins TRBV6-5 to TRBJ1-2; 8 bases line up with TRBD1. There are 14 residues in the CDR3. Germline-derived CDR1 and CDR2 are MNHEY and SVGAGI. Trimming took 6 bases from V and 8 from J; bases not matched to a gene: 11.

The chain combines TRBV7-7 with TRBJ1-4; D not certain. Germline lookup yields CDR1 SSHAT and CDR2 FNYEAQ (reference sequence). V gave up 1 base and J gave up 4 bases, with 10 bases separating them. The CDR3 totals 15 residues. CDR3 loop: CASSLGVGSNEKLFF. CDR3 sequence (DNA): TGTGCCAGCAGCTTAGGTGTAGGGAGTAATGAAAAACTGTTTTTT.

The V call is TRBV19, the J call TRBJ2-7; 8 bases agree with TRBD1. This CDR3 comprises 14 residues. The germline V gene encodes CDR1 LNHDA and CDR2 SQIVND (reference sequence). J was trimmed by 4 bases and V by 5 bases; bases with no gene match: 7. The CDR3 sequence is CASSAGGGSYEQYF. Here the CDR3 DNA reads TGTGCCAGTAGTGCAGGGGGCGGCTCATACGAGCAGTACTTC.

The rearrangement joins TRBV2 to TRBJ1-5; 8 bases match TRBD1. The V gene's germline CDR1 is SNHLY and CDR2 FYNNEI. J lost 7 bases, V lost 7 bases, and 9 bases had no gene match. The CDR3 has 14 amino acids. The DNA of the CDR3 is TGTGCCAGCAATGTACAGGGGGGCGAACAGCCCCAGCATTTT. This translates into CASNVQGGEQPQHF.

J is TRBJ2-5 and V is TRBV11-2, with D possibly matching TRBD1 (6 bases). The V gene's germline CDR1 is SGHAT and CDR2 FQNNGV. The CDR3 totals 15 residues. V lost 0 bases, J lost 2 bases, and 10 bases lay in between. CDR3 sequence: CASSLEGRGQETQYF. In DNA form, the CDR3 reads TGTGCCAGCAGCTTAGAGGGTAGGGGGCAAGAGACCCAGTACTTC.

This chain connects TRBV2 to TRBJ2-7; D is ambiguous. CDR3 length: 11 amino acids. Germline V gene lookup returns CDR1 SNHLY and CDR2 FYNNEI. The V gene lost 3 bases and the J gene lost 12 bases, with 12 bases spanning the gap. The CDR3 nucleotides are TGTGCCAGCAGTGAGGCCCGGGTGGCGTACTTC. The encoded protein is CASSEARVAYF.

This chain connects TRBV6-5 to TRBJ1-2, with 11 positions matching TRBD1. V trimming: 7 bases; J trimming: 8 bases; junction bases outside the gene matches: 12. CDR1 is MNHEY and CDR2 is SVGAGI in the germline V gene. The CDR3 length is 15 residues. The CDR3 DNA reads TGTGCCAGCATGAGCGGGGACAGGGGGTCAGGGGGCTACACCTTC. It codes for CASMSGDRGSGGYTF.

The V and J genes are TRBV5-1 and TRBJ1-2; D is uncertain. V was pared by 4 bases and J by 6 bases, with 16 bases between. The germline V gene encodes CDR1 SGHRS and CDR2 YFSETQ. CDR3 length equals 14 residues. CDR3 nucleotides: TGCGCCAGCAGCGCGGGCTCCTATCCCCATGGCTACACCTTC. Its protein product is CASSAGSYPHGYTF.

CDR3 sequence (DNA): TGTGCCTCCACCCCTTACAGGGGGCCCACTGAAGCTTTCTTT. Protein product: CASTPYRGPTEAFF. The chain couples TRBV10-3 to TRBJ1-1; 9 bases agree with TRBD1. The J segment lost 4 bases and the V segment lost 11 bases, leaving 11 bases of the junction unmatched. CDR1 ENHRY and CDR2 SYGVKD come from the germline V gene. The CDR3 is made up of 14 amino acids.

CDR3 sequence: CATSRDLNIHLTDSGNTIYF. CDR3 nucleotide sequence: TGTGCCACCAGCAGAGACCTAAATATACATTTGACAGACTCTGGAAACACCATATATTTT. V is TRBV15 and J is TRBJ1-3; possibly TRBD1 for D (5 bases). The CDR3 sequence is 20 residues long. V was pared by 0 bases and J by 0 bases, with 21 bases between. Germline CDR1 LNHNV, CDR2 YYDKDF (reference sequence).

The rearrangement uses TRBV6-5 and TRBJ1-1, with 9 nucleotides matching TRBD1. V gave up 0 bases and J gave up 4 bases; unmatched junction bases: 6. Germline V gene sequence: CDR1 MNHEY, CDR2 SVGAGI. This CDR3 is built from 16 residues. The CDR3 loop is CASSYSPTGGGTEAFF. The DNA of the CDR3 is TGTGCCAGCAGTTACTCCCCGACAGGGGGGGGCACTGAAGCTTTCTTT.

The V call is TRBV19, the J call TRBJ1-2; D might be TRBD1 (6 bases). V lost 1 base to trimming and J lost 6 bases, with 9 bases between them. The length of the CDR3 is 13 residues. Germline loops: CDR1 LNHDA, CDR2 SQIVND (reference sequence). The CDR3 here is CASSIARGDGYTF. The DNA for the CDR3 is TGTGCCAGTAGTATAGCCAGGGGAGATGGCTACACCTTC. Filled out from reference TRBV19 and TRBJ1-2, the complete variable domain reads DGGITQSPKYLFRKEGQNVTLSCEQNLNHDAMYWYRQDPGQGLRLIYYSQIVNDFQKGDIAEGYSVSREKKESFPLTVTSAQKNPTAFYLCASSIARGDGYTFGSGTRLTVV.